A single sample is the source of the 28 T cell receptor beta chains below, sequenced in a study of CXCR3-negative and CXCR3-positive naive CD8 T cells. Study-level findings and limits: CXCR3-expressing naive cells carried TRB CDR3s more hydrophobic than those of CXCR3-negative naive cells.

These receptors' antigens are unknown. The study made its TRB cDNA libraries by 5' RACE, adding UMI labels. TCRdb reprocessed the 5' RACE reads, with one entry per CDR3 protein and no DNA. This sample lists roughly 99,000 distinct CDR3 sequences; its ten largest clones have approximately 1.1%. The sequenced sample was naive CXCR3+ CD8+ T cells from blood. Specified subset: CD45RO-CCR7+CD27+CD95- naive CD8+ T cells expressing CXCR3 (TNR3+). The origin of the receptors is a human donor in good health. Some clones in this sample may be carry-over from other donors' samples.

The chain combines TRBV3-1 with TRBJ1-1; as DNA is missing, the TRBD1 call by TCRdb cannot be tested. Germline V lookup: CDR1 LGHDT, CDR2 YNNKEL (reference sequence). The CDR3 totals 18 residues. The CDR3 is CASSQDTGQSEFNTEAFF.

The rearrangement joins TRBV7-3 to TRBJ2-2. The CDR3 extends over 13 amino acids. Germline CDR1 SGHTA, CDR2 FQGTGA. CDR3 region: CASSLSGTGELFF.

CDR3 sequence reads: CASSLEWDEAFF. The chain recombines TRBV7-9 with TRBJ1-1. Germline V gives CDR1 SEHNR, CDR2 FQNEAQ (reference sequence). The CDR3 is 12 residues long.

V usage is TRBV4-2 and J usage is TRBJ2-7; no DNA is available, so the TRBD2 call from TCRdb remains unchecked. The CDR3 covers 15 residues. Germline V lookup: CDR1 LGHNA, CDR2 YNFKEQ. CDR3 amino acids: CASSQELAATYEQYF.

The chain is built from TRBV7-6 and TRBJ2-7; the TCRdb call, TRBD1, lacks DNA for checking. Germline lookup yields CDR1 SGHVS and CDR2 FNYEAQ. The CDR3 contains 15 residues. The CDR3 protein is CASSQTGTGGYEQYF.

V gene TRBV6-2 or TRBV6-3 combines with J gene TRBJ1-4; TCRdb picks TRBD1, but there is no DNA to check that call. This CDR3 comprises 16 residues. In germline, CDR1 is MNHEY, CDR2 SVGEGT. The CDR3 loop is CASSENNRGFDEKLFF.

The rearrangement joins TRBV20-1 to TRBJ2-7; with no DNA, the TCRdb D assignment of TRBD2 cannot be verified. Germline-derived CDR1 and CDR2 are DFQATT and SNEGSKA (reference sequence). There are 14 residues in the CDR3. CDR3: CTPQEWGGGYEQYF.

The V call is TRBV7-2, the J call TRBJ2-3; TCRdb's D call of TRBD1 is untestable without DNA. This CDR3 contains 13 residues. The germline gives CDR1 SGHTA, CDR2 FQGNSA. The chain's CDR3 is CASSSQGADTQYF.

J is TRBJ2-7 and V is TRBV21-1; lacking DNA, the TRBD1 call made by TCRdb goes unchecked. TRBV21-1 is deemed a pseudogene. There are 15 residues in the CDR3. Here the CDR3 reads CASSTRRGRDHEQYF.

V and J are TRBV5-1 and TRBJ1-1; TCRdb proposes TRBD1, but this gene call is untestable without DNA. This CDR3 region has 17 residues. Per the germline V gene, CDR1 is SGHRS and CDR2 is YFSETQ. The CDR3 protein is CASSLLGTHHLNTEAFF.

CDR3: CASSHHPGDRNSPLHF. The V and J genes are TRBV7-6 and TRBJ1-6; TCRdb outputs TRBD1, but without DNA this stays unchecked. This CDR3 region has 16 residues. Germline V gene sequence: CDR1 SGHVS, CDR2 FNYEAQ.

This chain uses TRBV5-5 with TRBJ2-3. The V gene's germline CDR1 is SGHKS and CDR2 YYEKEE (reference sequence). CDR3 size: 15 residues. The CDR3 region is CASSLMVPSTDTQYF.

The chain couples TRBV4-3 to TRBJ2-5; TCRdb gives TRBD1 as the D gene, but with no DNA this cannot be confirmed. This CDR3 has 17 residues. CDR1 and CDR2 (germline): LGHNA, YSLEER. The chain's CDR3 is CASSQNLRTGAGETQYF.

This chain uses TRBV5-1 with TRBJ2-1. This CDR3 comprises 17 residues. Per germline, CDR1 SGHRS and CDR2 YFSETQ. This CDR3 reads CASSFYLTGSSYNEQFF.

The chain carries TRBV5-1 and TRBJ1-1; checking the TCRdb D call of TRBD1 is not possible without DNA. CDR1 and CDR2 from the germline V gene are SGHRS and YFSETQ. The CDR3 is 15 amino acids. This chain's CDR3 is CASSFTRGPSTEAFF.

The chain uses TRBV12-3 or TRBV12-4 and TRBJ1-5; TCRdb's D call of TRBD1 is untestable without DNA. The CDR3 sequence is 13 residues long. This CDR3 reads CASSLQGGQPQHF.

The chain combines TRBV5-6 with TRBJ2-1; the TCRdb D gene call, TRBD1, has no DNA to confirm it. Germline CDR1 SGHDT, CDR2 YYEEEE. This CDR3 is 15 amino acids long. This CDR3 is CASSPQGLTYNEQFF.

The chain carries TRBV29-1 and TRBJ2-2; the D gene TCRdb calls, TRBD1, cannot be checked with no DNA. The length of the CDR3 is 16 residues. Germline CDR1 SQVTM, CDR2 ANQGSEA. The CDR3 region is CSVQDRGRPDTGELFF.

The chain combines TRBV13 with TRBJ1-5. The germline V gene has CDR1 PRHDT and CDR2 FYEKMQ (reference sequence). The CDR3 contains 13 residues. The CDR3 sequence is CASSKTRNQPQHF.

The gene calls are TRBV11-2 and TRBJ2-7; TCRdb indicates TRBD1, and absent DNA this call remains unverified. Per germline, CDR1 SGHAT and CDR2 FQNNGV. CDR3 length equals 13 residues. This CDR3 is CASSSQGGYEQYF.

This rearrangement joins TRBV5-5 to TRBJ2-3. This CDR3 spans 11 amino acids. Germline CDR1 and CDR2: SGHKS and YYEKEE (reference sequence). CDR3 region: CASSLPDTQYF. The full variable domain, its missing parts supplied by reference TRBV5-5 and TRBJ2-3, is DAGVTQSPTHLIKTRGQQVTLRCSPISGHKSVSWYQQVLGQGPQFIFQYYEKEERGRGNFPDRFSARQFPNYSSELNVNALLLGDSALYLCASSLPDTQYFGPGTRLTVL.

The chain combines TRBV7-3 with TRBJ2-5; the TRBD2 assignment by TCRdb is unverifiable without DNA. The germline CDR1 and CDR2 sequences are SGHTA and FQGTGA. The CDR3 contains 17 residues. CDR3 in amino acids: CASSPSLGLGRDETQYF.

The chain is built from TRBV27 and TRBJ2-6; TCRdb selects TRBD1, and the lack of DNA leaves this call unchecked. The CDR3 sequence is 16 residues long. Germline CDR1 and CDR2: MNHEY and SMNVEV (reference sequence). This chain's CDR3 is CASRTGGPSGANVLTF.

This chain links TRBV28 with TRBJ2-7; TCRdb outputs TRBD1, but without DNA this stays unchecked. Germline V gene sequence: CDR1 MDHEN, CDR2 SYDVKM. The CDR3 covers 16 residues. This chain's CDR3 is CASSPLESVRFFEQYF.

This rearrangement joins TRBV29-1 to TRBJ2-2; TCRdb returns TRBD1, unconfirmable since there is no DNA. Germline V gene lookup returns CDR1 SQVTM and CDR2 ANQGSEA. This CDR3 spans 14 amino acids. CDR3 loop: CSVGGQGLAGELFF.

The gene calls are TRBV29-1 and TRBJ2-2. The CDR3 length is 11 residues. Germline V gives CDR1 SQVTM, CDR2 ANQGSEA. This CDR3 is CSVSASGELFF.

V and J are TRBV28 and TRBJ2-7; the TRBD1 assignment by TCRdb is unverifiable without DNA. CDR1 and CDR2 (germline): MDHEN, SYDVKM. This CDR3 is 18 amino acids long. CDR3 in amino acids: CASTRRQIGTGVGYEQYF.

The chain carries TRBV20-1 and TRBJ2-7; TCRdb calls TRBD2, which cannot be checked without DNA. The CDR3 spans 15 residues. Per germline, CDR1 DFQATT and CDR2 SNEGSKA (reference sequence). The CDR3 sequence is CSAPLSGPVRDEQYF.